One and the same sample provided the 30 T cell receptor beta chains below, sequenced in a study of cytomegalovirus exposure and HLA in healthy donors. Vbeta (60) and Jbeta (13) primers were used in the PCR. The protocol was immunoSEQ multiplex PCR, while the TCRdb copy is restricted to in-frame clones and leaves out a portion. Here the sample table reports some 34,000 clones. Input material: PBMCs. The receptors stem from a man aged 35-49 years in good health and CMV-seronegative.

The chain combines TRBV5-4 with TRBJ1-2, with D uncertain. Deletions cut 0 bases from V and 0 bases from J, with 3 bases between. The length of the CDR3 is 13 residues. Germline CDR1 is SGHNT and CDR2 is YYREEE (reference sequence). This CDR3 reads CASSLVANYGYTF. CDR3 in DNA: TGTGCCAGCAGCTTGGTAGCTAACTATGGCTACACCTTC. Complete variable domain (other parts from reference TRBV5-4 and TRBJ1-2): ETGVTQSPTHLIKTRGQQVTLRCSSQSGHNTVSWYQQALGQGPQFIFQYYREEENGRGNFPPRFSGLQFPNYSSELNVNALELDDSALYLCASSLVANYGYTFGSGTRLTVV.

The chain couples TRBV5-4 to TRBJ2-7, with 7 bases fitting TRBD1. CDR1 SGHNT and CDR2 YYREEE come from the germline V gene (reference sequence). Germline trimming cut 4 bases from V and 5 bases from J; bases unmatched to any gene: 9. The CDR3 runs 14 residues. The CDR3 DNA is TGTGCCAGCAGCGCCCAGACAGGGTTCAACGAGCAGTACTTC. Its protein is CASSAQTGFNEQYF.

The chain has TRBV5-1 and TRBJ1-1, with a weak D call TRBD1 (6 bases). Per the germline V gene, CDR1 is SGHRS and CDR2 is YFSETQ. The V gene lost 3 bases and the J gene lost 3 bases, with 9 bases spanning the gap. The CDR3 length is 13 residues. The DNA for the CDR3 is TGCGCCAGCAGCTCGGACAGCCACACTGAAGCTTTCTTT. As protein: CASSSDSHTEAFF.

The rearrangement uses TRBV5-1 and TRBJ1-5, with D possibly matching TRBD1 (5 bases). With 5 bases removed from V and 4 bases from J, the gap between germline ends came to 13 bases. Germline values: CDR1 SGHRS, CDR2 YFSETQ. The CDR3 consists of 14 residues. The CDR3 bases are TGCGCCAGCAGTCTCTGGGGGGGGAATCAGCCCCAGCATTTT. Translating it yields CASSLWGGNQPQHF.

The chain joins TRBV27 to TRBJ2-1; 7 nucleotides agree with TRBD2. Germline loops: CDR1 MNHEY, CDR2 SMNVEV (reference sequence). Trimming removed 7 bases from V and 6 bases from J; junction bases left unmatched: 15. This CDR3 comprises 16 residues. As DNA, the CDR3 is TGTGCCAGCACCGGCACTGGGGACTACTCGGCCAATGAGCAGTTCTTC. This translates into CASTGTGDYSANEQFF.

V and J are TRBV30 and TRBJ1-2; 8 positions match TRBD1. There are 15 residues in the CDR3. After removal of 0 bases from V and 4 bases from J, the junction contained 7 bases not matched to a gene. Per the germline V gene, CDR1 is GTSNPN and CDR2 is SVGIG (reference sequence). The CDR3 is CAWSVAGGASYGYTF. In DNA, the CDR3 is TGTGCCTGGAGTGTAGCAGGGGGCGCCTCCTATGGCTACACCTTC.

The gene calls are TRBV7-2 and TRBJ2-3, with a tentative D call TRBD2 (6 bases). Trimming stripped 5 bases from V and 0 bases from J, with 12 bases between. Germline lookup yields CDR1 SGHTA and CDR2 FQGNSA. The CDR3 has 15 amino acids. The CDR3 loop reads CASSNPGLSTDTQYF. CDR3 DNA: TGTGCCAGCAGCAACCCGGGACTGAGCACAGATACGCAGTATTTT.

The gene calls are TRBV10-2 and TRBJ2-7; 9 bases map to TRBD2. After removal of 1 base from V and 6 bases from J, the junction contained 7 bases not matched to a gene. In germline, CDR1 is WSHSY, CDR2 SAAADI. The CDR3 length is 15 residues. The DNA of the CDR3 is TGCGCCAGCAGTGAGTATTTGCGGGAGGGCCTCGAGCAGTACTTC. It codes for CASSEYLREGLEQYF.

Concerning this clone: The same CDR3 arises from other DNA sequences in this sample as well. The genes are TRBV28 and TRBJ2-4, with 7 bases that match TRBD1. Germline V gene lookup returns CDR1 MDHEN and CDR2 SYDVKM. V lost 10 bases, J lost 0 bases, and 18 bases stayed unmatched. The CDR3 is made up of 18 amino acids. The CDR3 DNA follows: TGTGCCACCGCCCGTGACAGGGTTGGGCTCCTAGCCAAAAACATTCAGTACTTC. It translates to CATARDRVGLLAKNIQYF.

J is TRBJ2-5 and V is TRBV18; D gene unclear. CDR1 is KGHSH and CDR2 is LQKENI in the germline V gene. The CDR3 has 14 residues. The V end lost 0 bases, the J end lost 0 bases, and 5 bases lay between the germline ends. This CDR3 is CASSPPEYQETQYF. CDR3 coding DNA: TGTGCCAGCTCACCACCGGAGTACCAAGAGACCCAGTACTTC.

This rearrangement joins TRBV29-1 to TRBJ1-1; possibly TRBD1 for D (5 bases). This CDR3 contains 13 residues. The germline CDR1 and CDR2 sequences are SQVTM and ANQGSEA. V was pared by 7 bases and J by 5 bases, with 17 bases between. CDR3 sequence (DNA): TGCAGCGCCTCCTCCCGGGGGGAGACTGAAGCTTTCTTT. Its translation is CSASSRGETEAFF.

This sequence joins TRBV7-2 and TRBJ1-3; no clear D. Looked up from germline, CDR1 is SGHTA and CDR2 is FQGNSA. There are 16 residues in the CDR3. Trimming removed 5 bases from V and 0 bases from J, with 14 bases in between. The CDR3 nucleotides are TGTGCCAGCAGCCCCCCGGGGTGGATCTCTGGAAACACCATATATTTT. Its translation: CASSPPGWISGNTIYF. Supplemented by reference TRBV7-2 and TRBJ1-3, the full variable domain reads GAGVSQSPSNKVTEKGKDVELRCDPISGHTALYWYRQSLGQGLEFLIYFQGNSAPDKSGLPSDRFSAERTGGSVSTLTIQRTQQEDSAVYLCASSPPGWISGNTIYFGEGSWLTVV.

V is TRBV6-5 and J is TRBJ2-1; TRBD1 matches 7 bases. This CDR3 region has 13 residues. J lost 8 bases, V lost 4 bases, and 5 bases had no gene match. Germline V lookup: CDR1 MNHEY, CDR2 SVGAGI. The CDR3 DNA reads TGTGCCAGCAGTTTAGACAGGGCTGATGAGCAGTTCTTC. Its translation is CASSLDRADEQFF.

This chain links TRBV4-1 with TRBJ1-5, with D maybe TRBD1 (6 bases). The V end lost 4 bases, the J end lost 7 bases, and 26 bases lay between the germline ends. The germline V gene encodes CDR1 MGHRA and CDR2 YSYEKL. CDR3 length: 18 residues. The CDR3 region has the DNA TGCGCCAGCAGCCTAAATCGGCAGGGGCTTGGCCTGCTCCAGCCCCAGCATTTT. This translates into CASSLNRQGLGLLQPQHF.

The gene calls are TRBV7-9 and TRBJ2-7, with 7 bases that match TRBD2. From germline, CDR1 is SEHNR and CDR2 FQNEAQ (reference sequence). The CDR3 contains 15 residues. With V trimmed by 3 bases and J by 7 bases, 12 bases remained unmatched. In nucleotides, the CDR3 is TGTGCCAGCAGCTTCTCTAGCCGACGCGGGGGAGAGCAGTACTTC. Amino acid sequence: CASSFSSRRGGEQYF.

The V call is TRBV11-2, the J call TRBJ2-7; a weak D match, TRBD2 (6 bases). V was shortened by 2 bases and J by 3 bases, with 11 bases between the two germline ends. Germline values: CDR1 SGHAT, CDR2 FQNNGV. The CDR3 runs to 14 residues. CDR3 sequence (DNA): TGTGCCAGCAGCTTACACGGAGGGAGCTACGAGCAGTACTTC. Its protein is CASSLHGGSYEQYF.

On this clone itself: A junction boundary mismatches the germline segment, possibly from a read error. This chain uses TRBV7-7 with TRBJ2-3; 10 bases fit TRBD1. Germline V gene sequence: CDR1 SSHAT, CDR2 FNYEAQ (reference sequence). The CDR3 spans 17 residues. The CDR3 is CASSFGPPGQGTDTQYF. The CDR3 region has the DNA TGTGCTAGCAGCTTTGGCCCCCCGGGACAGGGGACAGATACGCAGTATTTT. The full variable domain, completed using reference TRBV7-7 and TRBJ2-3, is GAGVSQSPRYKVTKRGQDVTLRCDPISSHATLYWYQQALGQGPEFLTYFNYEAQPDKSGLPSDRFSAERPEGSISTLTIQRTEQRDSAMYRCASSFGPPGQGTDTQYFGPGTRLTVL.

The rearrangement joins TRBV10-3 to TRBJ1-4; unclear D gene. The CDR3 totals 14 residues. Germline V lookup: CDR1 ENHRY, CDR2 SYGVKD. V lost 6 bases and J lost 3, with 11 bases in between. The CDR3 protein is CAISPQIPNEKLFF. CDR3 bases: TGTGCCATCAGCCCCCAGATACCTAATGAAAAACTGTTTTTT.

This chain uses TRBV19 with TRBJ2-2; 7 nucleotides agree with TRBD2. CDR3 length: 11 amino acids. The germline gives CDR1 LNHDA, CDR2 SQIVND (reference sequence). After removal of 8 bases from V and 7 bases from J, the junction contained 1 base not matched to a gene. The CDR3 is CASGRVGELFF. The CDR3 DNA sequence: TGTGCCAGTGGGAGGGTCGGGGAGCTGTTTTTT.

V and J are TRBV5-1 and TRBJ1-2, with D unresolved. Trimming removed 1 base at V and 0 bases at J, with 7 bases between. Germline V gene sequence: CDR1 SGHRS, CDR2 YFSETQ. This CDR3 contains 14 residues. This chain's CDR3 is CASSLSLANYGYTF. As DNA, the CDR3 is TGCGCCAGCAGCTTGTCCTTAGCTAACTATGGCTACACCTTC. Supplemented by reference TRBV5-1 and TRBJ1-2, the full variable domain reads KAGVTQTPRYLIKTRGQQVTLSCSPISGHRSVSWYQQTPGQGLQFLFEYFSETQRNKGNFPGRFSGRQFSNSRSEMNVSTLELGDSALYLCASSLSLANYGYTFGSGTRLTVV.

The genes are TRBV30 and TRBJ2-2; 7 bases are a match to TRBD1. Germline V gene data show CDR1 as GTSNPN and CDR2 as SVGIG (reference sequence). CDR3 length: 14 residues. J gave up 2 bases and V 3 bases, and 3 bases lay outside the gene matches. The CDR3 here is CAWRGGFNTGELFF. The CDR3, as DNA: TGTGCCTGGAGAGGGGGCTTCAACACCGGGGAGCTGTTTTTT.

The chain uses TRBV7-2 and TRBJ2-7; TRBD2 is a possible D gene (5 bases). V lost 3 bases and J lost 4, with 10 bases in between. Germline V lookup: CDR1 SGHTA, CDR2 FQGNSA. This CDR3 is 13 amino acids long. The CDR3 DNA reads as TGTGCCAGCAGCTTCACTAGTTGGTACGAGCAGTACTTC. Translated: CASSFTSWYEQYF.

The rearrangement links TRBV28 to TRBJ1-5; D may be TRBD1 (6 bases). The germline CDR1 and CDR2 sequences are MDHEN and SYDVKM. The V gene lost 6 bases and the J gene lost 2 bases, with 14 bases spanning the gap. This CDR3 spans 15 amino acids. CDR3 DNA: TGTGCCAGCAGGAAGCAGGGGATGGGCAATCAGCCCCAGCATTTT. Amino acids: CASRKQGMGNQPQHF.

The chain couples TRBV9 to TRBJ2-1; TRBD2 agrees at 10 bases. This CDR3 contains 15 residues. The junction had 2 bases not matched to a gene; V was cut back by 2 bases and J by 3 bases. Germline values: CDR1 SGDLS, CDR2 YYNGEE. The CDR3 nucleotides are TGTGCCAGCAGCGTCCAGCGGGAGGGCTACAATGAGCAGTTCTTC. Translating gives CASSVQREGYNEQFF. The entire variable domain, with the rest obtained from reference TRBV9 and TRBJ2-1, is as follows: DSGVTQTPKHLITATGQRVTLRCSPRSGDLSVYWYQQSLDQGLQFLIQYYNGEERAKGNILERFSAQQFPDLHSELNLSSLELGDSALYFCASSVQREGYNEQFFGPGTRLTVL.

The chain joins TRBV28 to TRBJ2-4, with 8 bases identical to TRBD2. Losses at the gene ends were 6 bases for V and 0 bases for J; bases not matched to a gene: 16. The CDR3 consists of 19 residues. CDR1 and CDR2 (germline): MDHEN, SYDVKM. For the CDR3, the DNA is TGTGCCAGCAGCTACAAAGGGACTAGTCTTCGTTCAGCCAAAAACATTCAGTACTTC. Amino acid sequence: CASSYKGTSLRSAKNIQYF.

The chain uses TRBV27 and TRBJ1-1; the D gene is possibly TRBD1 (6 bases). The length of the CDR3 is 13 residues. V lost 4 bases and J lost 7, with 13 bases in between. Germline CDR1 reads MNHEY; CDR2 reads SMNVEV (reference sequence). CDR3 in DNA: TGTGCCAGCAGTTACAGGGAAATGGGTGAAGCTTTCTTT. As protein: CASSYREMGEAFF.

The CDR3 sequence is CASSFSGGYTEAFF. Written as DNA, the CDR3 is TGTGCCAGCAGCTTTTCAGGGGGTTACACTGAAGCTTTCTTT. This chain connects TRBV5-7 to TRBJ1-1; 7 bases agree with TRBD1. TRBV5-7 is designated an ORF whose function remains uncertain. The CDR3 loop spans 14 amino acids. V was clipped by 2 bases and J by 3 bases; unmatched bases: 4.

V usage is TRBV5-5 and J usage is TRBJ2-3; D not resolved. This CDR3 is 15 amino acids long. Germline loops: CDR1 SGHKS, CDR2 YYEKEE (reference sequence). The germline V and J ends were trimmed by 0 bases and 3 bases, with 11 bases remaining between them. The CDR3 here is CASSLAEVPTDTQYF. CDR3 bases: TGTGCCAGCAGCTTGGCCGAGGTACCGACAGATACGCAGTATTTT.

The rearrangement uses TRBV4-3 and TRBJ1-4; TRBD1 matches 10 bases. The CDR3 runs to 14 residues. V trimming: 6 bases; J trimming: 8 bases; junction bases outside the gene matches: 6. CDR1 is LGHNA and CDR2 is YSLEER in the germline V gene. CDR3 in amino acids: CASRRGQGEEKLFF. CDR3 bases: TGCGCCAGCAGGAGAGGACAGGGGGAAGAAAAACTGTTTTTT.

The chain links TRBV27 to TRBJ2-7; TRBD2 aligns across 10 bases. Losses at the gene ends were 5 bases for V and 6 bases for J; bases not matched to a gene: 7. This CDR3 spans 14 amino acids. CDR1 is MNHEY, CDR2 SMNVEV, per germline (reference sequence). The CDR3 spells CASSGLLAGAEQYF. CDR3 coding DNA: TGTGCCAGCAGTGGTCTGCTAGCGGGAGCCGAGCAGTACTTC.